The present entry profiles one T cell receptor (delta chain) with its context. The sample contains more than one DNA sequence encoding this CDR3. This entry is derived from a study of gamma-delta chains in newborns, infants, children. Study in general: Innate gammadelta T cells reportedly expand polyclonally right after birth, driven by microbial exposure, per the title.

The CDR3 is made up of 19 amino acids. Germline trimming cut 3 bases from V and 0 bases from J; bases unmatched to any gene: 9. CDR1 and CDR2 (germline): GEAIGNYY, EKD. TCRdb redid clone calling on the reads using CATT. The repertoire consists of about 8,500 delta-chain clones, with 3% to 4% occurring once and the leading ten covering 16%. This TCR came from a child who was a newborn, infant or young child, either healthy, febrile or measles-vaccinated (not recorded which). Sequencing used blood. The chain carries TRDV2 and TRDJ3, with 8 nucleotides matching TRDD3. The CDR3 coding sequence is TGTGCCTGTGACCTTCTGGGGGACCGAAGCTCCTGGGACACCCGACAGATGTTTTTC. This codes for CACDLLGDRSSWDTRQMFF.